This T cell receptor (beta chain) stems from a study of blood T cell repertoires in COVID-19. Germline V gene data show CDR1 as SGDLS and CDR2 as YYNGEE. The CDR3 has 16 amino acids. The V gene end was trimmed by 3 bases and the J gene end by 2 bases; junction bases not matched to a gene: 5. Assay used: immunoSEQ multiplex PCR; TCRdb lists only in-frame clones, some missing. The table records about 250,000 clones, about 83% of them present only once. This TCR came from a man of 80 years or more with acute or convalescent COVID-19. Sequencing was done on a sample of peripheral blood. The chain joins TRBV9 to TRBJ1-3, with 10 bases matching TRBD1. CDR3 nucleotides: TGTGCCAGCAGCGGCTTGGACAGGGGGGCTGGAAACACCATATATTTT. Translation gives CASSGLDRGAGNTIYF.